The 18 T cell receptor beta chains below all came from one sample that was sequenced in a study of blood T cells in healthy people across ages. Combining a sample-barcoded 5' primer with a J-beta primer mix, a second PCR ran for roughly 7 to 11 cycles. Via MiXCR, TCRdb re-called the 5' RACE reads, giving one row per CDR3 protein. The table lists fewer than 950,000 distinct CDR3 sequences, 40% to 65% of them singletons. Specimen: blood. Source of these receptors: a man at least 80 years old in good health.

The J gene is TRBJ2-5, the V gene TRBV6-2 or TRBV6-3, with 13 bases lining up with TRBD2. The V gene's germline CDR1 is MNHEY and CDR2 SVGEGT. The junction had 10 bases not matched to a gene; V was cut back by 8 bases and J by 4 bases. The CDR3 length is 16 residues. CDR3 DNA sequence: TGTGCCAGCGGTAGGACTAGCGGGAGACGGGGAGAGACCCAGTACTTC. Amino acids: CASGRTSGRRGETQYF.

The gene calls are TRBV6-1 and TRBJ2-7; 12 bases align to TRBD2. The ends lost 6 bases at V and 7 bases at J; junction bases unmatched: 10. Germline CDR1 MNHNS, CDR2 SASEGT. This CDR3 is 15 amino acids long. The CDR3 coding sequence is TGTGCCAGCAGAAGACTAGCGGGAGACGGTAATGAGCAGTACTTC. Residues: CASRRLAGDGNEQYF.

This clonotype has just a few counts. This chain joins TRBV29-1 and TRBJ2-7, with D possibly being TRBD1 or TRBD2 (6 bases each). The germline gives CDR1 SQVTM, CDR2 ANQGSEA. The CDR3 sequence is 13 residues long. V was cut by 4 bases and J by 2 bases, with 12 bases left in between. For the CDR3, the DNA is TGCAGCGTTGGACCTAGGGGGGCCTACGAGCAGTACTTC. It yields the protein CSVGPRGAYEQYF.

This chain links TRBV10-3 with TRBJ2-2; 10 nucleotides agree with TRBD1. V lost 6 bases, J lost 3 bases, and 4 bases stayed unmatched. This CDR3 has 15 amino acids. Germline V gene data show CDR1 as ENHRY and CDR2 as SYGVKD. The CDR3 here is CAIRPGQGYTGELFF. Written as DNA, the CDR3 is TGTGCCATCAGGCCGGGACAGGGGTACACCGGGGAGCTGTTTTTT.

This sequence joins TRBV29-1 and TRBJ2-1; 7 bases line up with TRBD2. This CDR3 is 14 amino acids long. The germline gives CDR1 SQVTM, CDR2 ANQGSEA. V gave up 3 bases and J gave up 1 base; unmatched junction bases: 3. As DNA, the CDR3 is TGCAGCGTTGAGGGGGGGGAGTCCTACAATGAGCAGTTCTTC. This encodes CSVEGGESYNEQFF.

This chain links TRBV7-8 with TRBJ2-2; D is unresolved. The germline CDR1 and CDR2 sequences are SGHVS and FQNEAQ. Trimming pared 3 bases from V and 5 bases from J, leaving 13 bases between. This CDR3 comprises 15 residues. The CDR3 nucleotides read TGTGCCAGCAGCTTCGCTTCTTCAGATACCGGGGAGCTGTTTTTT. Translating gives CASSFASSDTGELFF.

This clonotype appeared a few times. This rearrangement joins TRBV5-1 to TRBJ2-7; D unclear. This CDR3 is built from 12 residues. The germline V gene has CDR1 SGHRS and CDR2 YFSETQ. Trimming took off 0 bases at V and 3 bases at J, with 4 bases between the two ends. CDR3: CASSLVNYEQYF. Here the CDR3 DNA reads TGCGCCAGCAGCTTGGTTAACTACGAGCAGTACTTC.

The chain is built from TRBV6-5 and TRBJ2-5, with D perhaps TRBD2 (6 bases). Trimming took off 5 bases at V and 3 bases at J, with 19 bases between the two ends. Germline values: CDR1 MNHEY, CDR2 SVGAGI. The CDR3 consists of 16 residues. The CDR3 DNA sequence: TGTGCCAGCAGTGCCAGACGAGGCGGAGGGGAAGAGACCCAGTACTTC. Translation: CASSARRGGGEETQYF.

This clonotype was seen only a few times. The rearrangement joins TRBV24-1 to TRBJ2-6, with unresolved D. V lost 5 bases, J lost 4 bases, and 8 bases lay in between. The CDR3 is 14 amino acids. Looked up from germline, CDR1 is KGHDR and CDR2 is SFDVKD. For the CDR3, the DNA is TGTGCCACCAGTGCCTCGGCCGGGGCCAACGTCCTGACTTTC. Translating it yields CATSASAGANVLTF.

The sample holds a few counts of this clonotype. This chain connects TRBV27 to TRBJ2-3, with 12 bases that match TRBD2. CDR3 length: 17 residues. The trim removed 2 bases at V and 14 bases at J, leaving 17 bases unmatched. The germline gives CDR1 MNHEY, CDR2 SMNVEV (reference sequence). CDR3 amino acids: CASSLATSGRRGRYAYF. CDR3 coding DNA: TGTGCCAGCAGTTTAGCGACTAGCGGGAGAAGGGGCAGATACGCGTATTTT.

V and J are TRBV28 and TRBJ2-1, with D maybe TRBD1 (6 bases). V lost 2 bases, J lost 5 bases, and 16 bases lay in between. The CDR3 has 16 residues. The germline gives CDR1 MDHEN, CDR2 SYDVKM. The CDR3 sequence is CASSLILKGVDNEQFF. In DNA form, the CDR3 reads TGTGCCAGCAGTTTAATTCTGAAGGGGGTTGACAATGAGCAGTTCTTC.

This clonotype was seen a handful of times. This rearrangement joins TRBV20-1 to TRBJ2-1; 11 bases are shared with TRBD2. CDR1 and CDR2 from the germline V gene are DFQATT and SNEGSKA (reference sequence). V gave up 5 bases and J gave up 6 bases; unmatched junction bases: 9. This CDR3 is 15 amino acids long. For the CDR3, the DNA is TGCAGTGCTGATCTAGCGGGAGGCCACCTCAATGAGCAGTTCTTC. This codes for CSADLAGGHLNEQFF.

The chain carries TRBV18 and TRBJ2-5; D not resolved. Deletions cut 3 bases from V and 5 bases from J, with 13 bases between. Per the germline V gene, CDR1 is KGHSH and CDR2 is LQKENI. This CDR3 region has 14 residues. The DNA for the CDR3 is TGTGCCAGCTCACCTCTCGGCGTTTCGGAGACCCAGTACTTC. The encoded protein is CASSPLGVSETQYF.

CDR3 DNA: TGTGCCAGCAGTCGTGAAGGGAACTCTGGGGCCAACGTCCTGACTTTC. Its translation is CASSREGNSGANVLTF. J is TRBJ2-6 and V is TRBV7-9; D remains ambiguous. Deletions cut 6 bases from V and 0 bases from J, with 12 bases between. The CDR3 totals 16 residues. Germline V gene data show CDR1 as SEHNR and CDR2 as FQNEAQ (reference sequence).

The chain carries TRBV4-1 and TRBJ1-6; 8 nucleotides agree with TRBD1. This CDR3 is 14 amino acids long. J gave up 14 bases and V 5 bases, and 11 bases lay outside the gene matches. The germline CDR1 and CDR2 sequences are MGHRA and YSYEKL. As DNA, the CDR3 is TGCGCCAGCAGCTCCCGGACAGGGCTGGACTCCCTCCACTTT. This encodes CASSSRTGLDSLHF.

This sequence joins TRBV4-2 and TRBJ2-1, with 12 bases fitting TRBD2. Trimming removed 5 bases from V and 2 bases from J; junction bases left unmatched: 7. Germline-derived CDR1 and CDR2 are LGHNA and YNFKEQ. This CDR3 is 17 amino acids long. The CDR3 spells CASSSRLAGEPYNEQFF. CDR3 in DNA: TGTGCCAGCAGCTCCCGACTAGCGGGAGAGCCCTACAATGAGCAGTTCTTC.

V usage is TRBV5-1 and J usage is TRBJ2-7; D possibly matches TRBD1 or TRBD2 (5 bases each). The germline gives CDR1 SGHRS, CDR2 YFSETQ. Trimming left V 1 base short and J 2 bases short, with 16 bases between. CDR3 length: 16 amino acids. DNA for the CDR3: TGCGCCAGCAGCTTGAGGTCCGGGACGGGCACCTACGAGCAGTACTTC. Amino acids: CASSLRSGTGTYEQYF.

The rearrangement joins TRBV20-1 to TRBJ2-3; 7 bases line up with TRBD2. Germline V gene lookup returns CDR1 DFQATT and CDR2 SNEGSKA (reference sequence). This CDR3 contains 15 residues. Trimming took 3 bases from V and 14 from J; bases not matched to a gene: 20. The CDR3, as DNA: TGCAGTGCTAGGAGTGGGAGGGAGTTAGACGGATACGCGTATTTT. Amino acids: CSARSGRELDGYAYF.